The source of this TCR beta chain is a study of Ad26.COV2.S vaccination and SARS-CoV-2 variants. The CDR3 spans 15 residues. V was pared by 8 bases and J by 0 bases, with 8 bases of the junction left unmatched. In germline, CDR1 is MNHEY, CDR2 SVGAGI. Clones were sequenced by immunoSEQ multiplex PCR, and TCRdb holds only the in-frame ones, with some missing. In the table there are 43,000 or so clones, about 83% of which are singletons. Note on this clone: Antigen unknown.

General study results and limits: An underestimation of total T cell responses may have resulted from the TCR breadth and depth analyses. Breadth of non-spike TCRs did not differ between vaccinees and placebo recipients. In vaccinated individuals, spike-specific CD8+ and CD4+ T cell responses reportedly displayed substantial breadth. Ad26.COV2.S recipients had broader spike-specific TCRs (P = 0.0014).

The chain is built from TRBV6-5 and TRBJ1-1, with TRBD1 matching over 8 bases. The clonotype comes from a human donor who had recovered from COVID-19. The sample was peripheral blood, taken after recovery from COVID-19. The CDR3 DNA is TGTGCCAGCTTTCCGGACAGGGACTTGAACACTGAAGCTTTCTTT. Its translation: CASFPDRDLNTEAFF.